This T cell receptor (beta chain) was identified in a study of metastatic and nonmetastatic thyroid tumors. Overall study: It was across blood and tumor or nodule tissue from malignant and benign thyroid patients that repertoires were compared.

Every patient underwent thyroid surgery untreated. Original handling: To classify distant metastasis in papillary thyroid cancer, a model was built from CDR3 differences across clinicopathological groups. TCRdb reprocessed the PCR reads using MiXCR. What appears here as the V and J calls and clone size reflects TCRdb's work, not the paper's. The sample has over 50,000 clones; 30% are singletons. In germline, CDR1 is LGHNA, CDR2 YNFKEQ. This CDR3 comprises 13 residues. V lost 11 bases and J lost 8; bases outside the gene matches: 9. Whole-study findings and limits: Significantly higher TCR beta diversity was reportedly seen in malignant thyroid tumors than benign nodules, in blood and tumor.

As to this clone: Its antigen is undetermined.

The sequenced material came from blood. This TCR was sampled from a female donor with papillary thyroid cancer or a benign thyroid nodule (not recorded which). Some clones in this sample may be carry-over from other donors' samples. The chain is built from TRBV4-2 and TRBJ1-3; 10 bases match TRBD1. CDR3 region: CACRDRGGDTIYF. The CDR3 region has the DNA TGTGCCTGCCGGGACAGGGGAGGGGACACCATATATTTT.